The next 3 T cell receptor beta chains were all read from a single sample in a study of CD8+ T cells in alopecia areata. Following RNA extraction, reverse transcription yielded cDNA that acted as the sequencing template. Sequencing was performed with immunoSEQ multiplex PCR; in TCRdb, only in-frame clones are kept and a portion is missing. This repertoire shows about 120,000 clones, approximately 57% found once; its top ten account for around 5.7%. Noted treatment: oral pan-JAK inhibitor, 5-10 mg twice daily. Sequencing was performed on CD4+ T cells sorted from blood, taken at week 4, from a patient treated with tofacitinib. These receptors all stem from a human donor with alopecia areata.

V is TRBV13 and J is TRBJ2-3; no clear D gene. The V gene's germline CDR1 is PRHDT and CDR2 FYEKMQ (reference sequence). V lost 8 bases and J lost 0, with 15 bases in between. The CDR3 is made up of 15 amino acids. The CDR3 DNA reads TGTGCCAGCTTCGACCGGGTTGCTAGCACAGATACGCAGTATTTT. It encodes CASFDRVASTDTQYF.

This chain uses TRBV6-1 with TRBJ1-1; D gene unclear. The V gene's germline CDR1 is MNHNS and CDR2 SASEGT. Trimming stripped 5 bases from V and 1 base from J, with 8 bases between. This CDR3 is built from 13 residues. CDR3 sequence (DNA): TGTGCCAGCAGTAGAGCAGGGAACACTGAAGCTTTCTTT. Translating it yields CASSRAGNTEAFF.

The chain combines TRBV7-6 with TRBJ2-3; D gene unclear. The germline gives CDR1 SGHVS, CDR2 FNYEAQ. V lost 1 base, J lost 6 bases, and 8 bases lay in between. The CDR3 spans 13 residues. In DNA form, the CDR3 reads TGTGCCAGCAGCTTAGATTCCGGCGATACGCAGTATTTT. Translation gives CASSLDSGDTQYF.